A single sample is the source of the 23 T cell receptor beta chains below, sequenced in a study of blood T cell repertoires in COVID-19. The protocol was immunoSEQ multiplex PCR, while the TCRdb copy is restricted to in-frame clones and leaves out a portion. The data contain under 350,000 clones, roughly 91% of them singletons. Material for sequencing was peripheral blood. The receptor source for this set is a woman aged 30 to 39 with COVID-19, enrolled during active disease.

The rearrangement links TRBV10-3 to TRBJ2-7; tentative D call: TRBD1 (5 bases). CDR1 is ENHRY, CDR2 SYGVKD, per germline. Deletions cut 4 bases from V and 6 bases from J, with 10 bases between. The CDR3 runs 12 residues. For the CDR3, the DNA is TGTGCCATCAGTGTTCAGGGAACCGAGCAGTACTTC. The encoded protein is CAISVQGTEQYF.

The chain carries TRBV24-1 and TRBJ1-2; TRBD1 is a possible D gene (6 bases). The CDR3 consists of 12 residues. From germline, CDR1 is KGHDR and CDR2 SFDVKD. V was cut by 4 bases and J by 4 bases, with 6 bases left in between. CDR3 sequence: CATSEGAYGYTF. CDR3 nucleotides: TGTGCCACCAGTGAGGGGGCCTATGGCTACACCTTC.

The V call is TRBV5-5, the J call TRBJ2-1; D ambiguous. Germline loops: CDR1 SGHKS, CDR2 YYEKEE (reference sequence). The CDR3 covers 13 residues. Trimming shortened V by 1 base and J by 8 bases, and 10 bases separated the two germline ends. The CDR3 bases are TGTGCCAGCAGCTTGAGCAGGAATGATGAGCAGTTCTTC. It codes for CASSLSRNDEQFF.

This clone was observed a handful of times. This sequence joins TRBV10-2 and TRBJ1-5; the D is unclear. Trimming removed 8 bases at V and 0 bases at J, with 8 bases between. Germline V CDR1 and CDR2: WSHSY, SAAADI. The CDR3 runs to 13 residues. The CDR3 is CASRLSSNQPQHF. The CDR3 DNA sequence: TGCGCCAGCCGGTTAAGTAGCAATCAGCCCCAGCATTTT.

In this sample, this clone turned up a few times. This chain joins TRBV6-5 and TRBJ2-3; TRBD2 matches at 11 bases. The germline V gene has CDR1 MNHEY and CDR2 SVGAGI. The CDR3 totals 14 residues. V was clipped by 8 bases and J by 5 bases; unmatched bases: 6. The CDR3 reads CASYPLAGEDTQYF. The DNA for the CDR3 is TGTGCCAGCTACCCACTAGCGGGGGAAGATACGCAGTATTTT.

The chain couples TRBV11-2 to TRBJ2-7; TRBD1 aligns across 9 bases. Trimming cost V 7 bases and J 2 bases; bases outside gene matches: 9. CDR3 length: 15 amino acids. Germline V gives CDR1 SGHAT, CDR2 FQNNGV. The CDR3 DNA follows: TGTGCCAGCAAGACGGACAGGGGAGGGACCTACGAGCAGTACGTC. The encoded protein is CASKTDRGGTYEQYV.

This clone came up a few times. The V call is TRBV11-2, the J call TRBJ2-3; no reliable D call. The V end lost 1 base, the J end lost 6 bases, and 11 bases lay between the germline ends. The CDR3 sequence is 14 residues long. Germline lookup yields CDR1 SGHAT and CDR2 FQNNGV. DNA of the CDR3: TGTGCCAGCAGCTTAGTGTCTAGACGGGATACGCAGTATTTT. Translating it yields CASSLVSRRDTQYF.

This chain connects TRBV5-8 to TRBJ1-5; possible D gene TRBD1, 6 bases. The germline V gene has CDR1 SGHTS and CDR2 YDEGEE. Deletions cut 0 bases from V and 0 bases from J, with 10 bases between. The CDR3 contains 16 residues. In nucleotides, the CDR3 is TGTGCCAGCAGCTTGGGTACAGGGACTAGCAATCAGCCCCAGCATTTT. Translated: CASSLGTGTSNQPQHF.

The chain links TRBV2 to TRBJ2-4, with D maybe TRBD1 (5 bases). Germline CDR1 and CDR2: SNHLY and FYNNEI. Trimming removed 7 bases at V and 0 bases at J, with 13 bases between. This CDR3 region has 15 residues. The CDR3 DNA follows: TGTGCCAGCATGGGGCAAGTTCTAGCCAAAAACATTCAGTACTTC. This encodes CASMGQVLAKNIQYF.

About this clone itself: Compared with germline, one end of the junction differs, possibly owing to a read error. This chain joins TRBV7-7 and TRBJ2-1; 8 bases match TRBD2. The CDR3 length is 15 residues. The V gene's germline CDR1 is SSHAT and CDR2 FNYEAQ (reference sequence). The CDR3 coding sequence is TGTGCTAGCAGCTTAGCCGGGGGGGGCAACAATGAGCAGTTCTTC. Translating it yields CASSLAGGGNNEQFF.

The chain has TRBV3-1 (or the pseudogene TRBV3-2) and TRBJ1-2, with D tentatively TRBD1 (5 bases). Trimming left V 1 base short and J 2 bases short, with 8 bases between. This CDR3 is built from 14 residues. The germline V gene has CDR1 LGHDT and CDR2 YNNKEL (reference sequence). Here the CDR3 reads CASSQGGRNYGYTF. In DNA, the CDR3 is TGTGCCAGCAGCCAAGGGGGCAGGAACTATGGCTACACCTTC.

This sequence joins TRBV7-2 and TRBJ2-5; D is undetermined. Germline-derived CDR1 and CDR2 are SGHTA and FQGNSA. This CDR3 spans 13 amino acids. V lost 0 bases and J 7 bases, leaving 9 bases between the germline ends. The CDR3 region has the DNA TGTGCCAGCAGCTTAGCGCTAAGAGGGACCCAGTACTTC. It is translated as CASSLALRGTQYF.

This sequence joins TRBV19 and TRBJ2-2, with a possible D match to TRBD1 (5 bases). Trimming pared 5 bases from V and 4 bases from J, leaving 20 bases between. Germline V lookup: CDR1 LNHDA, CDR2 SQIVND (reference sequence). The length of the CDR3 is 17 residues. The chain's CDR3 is CASSHVRGHLGTGELFF. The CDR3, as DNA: TGTGCCAGTAGTCATGTGCGAGGACATCTGGGCACCGGGGAGCTGTTTTTT.

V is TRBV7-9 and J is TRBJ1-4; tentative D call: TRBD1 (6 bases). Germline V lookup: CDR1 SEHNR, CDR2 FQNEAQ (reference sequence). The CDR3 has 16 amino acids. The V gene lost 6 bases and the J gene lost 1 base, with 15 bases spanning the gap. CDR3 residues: CASRPIPGVTNEKLFF. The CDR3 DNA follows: TGTGCCAGCAGACCTATTCCAGGGGTAACTAATGAAAAACTGTTTTTT.

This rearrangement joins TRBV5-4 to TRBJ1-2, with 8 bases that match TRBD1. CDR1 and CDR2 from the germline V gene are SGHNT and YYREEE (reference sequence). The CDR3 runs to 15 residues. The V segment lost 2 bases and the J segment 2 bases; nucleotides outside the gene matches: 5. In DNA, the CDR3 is TGTGCCAGCAGCTTCAGGGGGCGTTCCAACTATGGCTACACCTTC. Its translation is CASSFRGRSNYGYTF.

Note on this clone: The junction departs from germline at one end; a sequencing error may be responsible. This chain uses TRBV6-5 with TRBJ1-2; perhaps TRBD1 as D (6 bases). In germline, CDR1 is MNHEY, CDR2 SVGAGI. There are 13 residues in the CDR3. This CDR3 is CASTSGTNYGYAF. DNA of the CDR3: TGTGCCAGCACGTCCGGGACAAACTATGGCTACGCCTTC.

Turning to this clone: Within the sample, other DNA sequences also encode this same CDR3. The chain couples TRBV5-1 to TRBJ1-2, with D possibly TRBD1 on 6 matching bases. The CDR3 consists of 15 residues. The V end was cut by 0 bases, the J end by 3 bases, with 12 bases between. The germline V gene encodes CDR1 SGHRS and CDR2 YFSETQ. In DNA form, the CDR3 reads TGCGCCAGCAGCTTGGAAGGCAGGGGAGACTATGGCTACACCTTC. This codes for CASSLEGRGDYGYTF.

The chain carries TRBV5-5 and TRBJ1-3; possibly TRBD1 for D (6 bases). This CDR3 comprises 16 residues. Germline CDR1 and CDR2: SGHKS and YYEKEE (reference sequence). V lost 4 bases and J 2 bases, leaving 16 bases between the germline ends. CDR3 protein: CASSPPVQGTGNTIYF. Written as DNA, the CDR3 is TGTGCCAGCAGCCCCCCTGTCCAGGGGACTGGAAACACCATATATTTT.

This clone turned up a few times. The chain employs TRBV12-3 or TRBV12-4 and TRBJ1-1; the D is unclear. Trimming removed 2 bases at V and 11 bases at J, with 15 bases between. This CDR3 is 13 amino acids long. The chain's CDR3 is CASSLIFGGVAFF. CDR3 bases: TGTGCCAGCAGTTTAATTTTTGGTGGAGTGGCTTTCTTT.

CDR3 protein: CASSLYRDEKLFF. The CDR3 DNA reads TGTGCCAGCAGTTTATATCGGGATGAAAAACTGTTTTTT. This sequence joins TRBV28 and TRBJ1-4; no reliable D call. Germline V gene data show CDR1 as MDHEN and CDR2 as SYDVKM. This CDR3 comprises 13 residues. Between the trimmed V and J ends, which lost 1 base and 6 bases, there was a span of 6 bases.

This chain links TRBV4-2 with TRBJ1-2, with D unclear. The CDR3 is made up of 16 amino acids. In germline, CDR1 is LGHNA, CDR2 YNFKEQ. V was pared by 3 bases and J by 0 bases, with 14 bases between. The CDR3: CASSQIQIKTNYGYTF. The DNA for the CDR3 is TGTGCCAGCAGCCAGATACAGATCAAAACTAACTATGGCTACACCTTC.

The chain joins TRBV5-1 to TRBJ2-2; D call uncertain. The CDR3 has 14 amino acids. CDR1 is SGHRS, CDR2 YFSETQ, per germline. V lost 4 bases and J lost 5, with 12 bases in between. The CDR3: CASSPQPPTGELFF. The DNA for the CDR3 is TGCGCCAGCAGCCCACAGCCTCCGACCGGGGAGCTGTTTTTT.

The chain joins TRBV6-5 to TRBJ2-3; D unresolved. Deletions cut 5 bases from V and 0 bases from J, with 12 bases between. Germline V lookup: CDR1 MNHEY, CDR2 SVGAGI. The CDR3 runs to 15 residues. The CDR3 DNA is TGTGCCAGCAGTCGCCAGGAACCTAGCACAGATACGCAGTATTTT. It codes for CASSRQEPSTDTQYF.